Listed below are T cell receptor beta chains from one sample, sequenced in a study of vaccination and CD4 T cells after COVID-19. One entry per CDR3 protein, called by TCRdb with MiXCR from the PCR reads. The sample has about 21,000 distinct CDR3 sequences, around 50% seen once; the top ten hold approximately 5.8%. Their target antigens are unknown. The sample was CD4+ T cells from blood, cultured in vitro. These receptors all stem from a human donor who had recovered from COVID-19. The CDR3 runs from the conserved cysteine through the conserved F or W. D genes are given only for firm matches. Size tells how often a clone was seen (once, few, many) or the class of an expanded clone, and some rows leave it out.

V gene	J gene	D gene	clone size	CDR3 protein	CDR3 DNA
TRBV7-9	TRBJ1-4	-	-	CASSSGQVGGGEKLFF	TGTGCCAGCAGCTCCGGGCAAGTCGGCGGTGGAGAAAAACTGTTTTTT
TRBV5-1	TRBJ2-1	TRBD2	-	CASSLLLAGLNEQFF	TGCGCCAGCAGCTTGCTTCTAGCGGGACTCAATGAGCAGTTCTTC
TRBV2	TRBJ2-3	TRBD1	few	CASGQGPQFPQYF	TGTGCCAGCGGACAGGGCCCCCAGTTCCCGCAGTATTTT
TRBV20-1	TRBJ1-1	-	-	CSARDWGVNTEAFF	TGCAGTGCTAGAGATTGGGGGGTGAACACTGAAGCTTTCTTT
TRBV5-1	TRBJ2-5	-	-	CASSLAIRGEGETQYF	TGCGCCAGCAGCTTGGCTATTAGGGGGGAAGGAGAGACCCAGTACTTC
TRBV19	TRBJ1-6	TRBD1	few	CASSGQGDSPLHF	TGTGCCAGTAGTGGACAGGGTGATTCACCCCTCCACTTT
TRBV10-2	TRBJ1-5	-	-	CASSEMGNSNQPQHF	TGCGCCAGCAGTGAAATGGGGAATAGCAATCAGCCCCAGCATTTT
TRBV7-2	TRBJ2-7	TRBD2	-	CASSLGREGLGQYF	TGTGCCAGCAGCTTAGGGCGGGAGGGCCTTGGGCAGTACTTC
TRBV20-1	TRBJ1-5	-	few	CSARDETGVSNQPQHF	TGCAGTGCTAGAGATGAAACGGGGGTTTCGAATCAGCCCCAGCATTTT
TRBV19	TRBJ2-3	-	-	CASSGEGVDTQYF	TGTGCCAGTAGCGGAGAGGGTGTAGATACGCAGTATTTT
TRBV7-9	TRBJ1-2	-	-	CASSVDSSLGYGYTF	TGTGCCAGCAGCGTAGACAGCTCTTTAGGCTATGGCTACACCTTC
TRBV7-2	TRBJ1-1	-	-	CASSLSPGAEAFF	TGTGCCAGCAGCTTATCCCCGGGGGCTGAAGCTTTCTTT
TRBV5-5	TRBJ2-2	-	-	CASMDSTDGELFF	TGTGCCAGCATGGATTCGACAGACGGGGAGCTGTTTTTT
TRBV30	TRBJ2-1	-	-	CAWRPRLRPYNEQFF	TGTGCCTGGAGACCCAGACTCAGGCCTTACAATGAGCAGTTCTTC
TRBV6-2/TRBV6-3	TRBJ2-2	TRBD1	once	CASSWGQGSNTGELFF	TGTGCCAGCAGTTGGGGACAGGGGTCGAACACCGGGGAGCTGTTTTTT
TRBV15	TRBJ2-7	-	-	CATSSLGAAGISYEQYF	TGTGCCACCAGCAGCCTGGGGGCGGCGGGGATCTCCTACGAGCAGTACTTC
TRBV21-1	TRBJ2-3	-	-	CASSKFADTQYF	TGTGCCAGCAGCAAATTCGCCGATACGCAGTATTTT
TRBV20-1	TRBJ2-2	-	few	CSARRAHGGELFF	TGCAGTGCTAGACGGGCTCATGGGGGGGAGCTGTTTTTT
TRBV20-1	TRBJ1-5	-	few	CSASEGRLNQPQHF	TGCAGTGCTAGTGAGGGACGGCTCAATCAGCCCCAGCATTTT
TRBV5-5	TRBJ1-6	-	-	CASSSDSPSYALHF	TGTGCCAGCAGCTCAGACAGCCCCTCTTACGCCCTCCACTTT
TRBV15	TRBJ1-6	-	-	CATSRGSQGRAGNSPLHF	TGTGCCACCAGCAGGGGATCACAGGGCCGCGCGGGGAATTCACCCCTCCACTTT
TRBV20-1	TRBJ2-1	TRBD2	-	CSARGTSGRFYNEQFF	TGCAGTGCTAGGGGTACTAGCGGACGGTTCTACAATGAGCAGTTCTTC
TRBV20-1	TRBJ1-2	-	once	CSAHGTGANYGYTF	TGCAGTGCTCATGGAACAGGAGCTAACTATGGCTACACCTTC
TRBV28	TRBJ1-1	-	-	CASRPGAQRTEAFF	TGTGCCAGCAGACCCGGGGCCCAGAGGACTGAAGCTTTCTTT
TRBV27	TRBJ1-5	-	-	CASSLGRGYQPQHF	TGTGCCAGCAGTTTAGGCAGGGGATATCAGCCCCAGCATTTT
TRBV28	TRBJ1-4	-	-	CASNSSNEKLFF	TGTGCCAGCAATAGCTCCAATGAAAAACTGTTTTTT
TRBV30	TRBJ2-5	TRBD2	-	CAWSGLAGETQYF	TGTGCCTGGAGTGGACTAGCGGGAGAGACCCAGTACTTC
TRBV6-4	TRBJ2-3	TRBD1	-	CASSEGQGHTDTQYF	TGTGCCAGCAGTGAGGGACAGGGACACACAGATACGCAGTATTTT
TRBV5-1	TRBJ1-5	-	-	CASSFLPGPNQPQHF	TGCGCCAGCAGCTTCCTGCCGGGGCCCAATCAGCCCCAGCATTTT
TRBV7-9	TRBJ1-4	-	-	CASSFKGYEKLFF	TGTGCCAGCAGCTTTAAGGGGTATGAAAAACTGTTTTTT
TRBV5-1	TRBJ1-6	-	-	CASSLDGVSPLHF	TGCGCCAGCAGTCTCGACGGTGTTTCACCCCTCCACTTT
TRBV27	TRBJ1-1	TRBD1	few	CASRYRGLSNTEAFF	TGTGCCAGCAGATACAGGGGGCTGTCGAACACTGAAGCTTTCTTT
TRBV10-1	TRBJ2-1	TRBD2	-	CASSTGTSVNEQFF	TGCGCCAGCAGTACCGGGACTAGCGTCAATGAGCAGTTCTTC
TRBV6-1	TRBJ1-4	-	few	CATRTNGNEKLFF	TGTGCCACTAGGACAAACGGTAATGAAAAACTGTTTTTT
TRBV19	TRBJ1-5	-	few	CASSRGRDSNQPQHF	TGTGCCAGTAGTAGAGGACGGGATAGCAATCAGCCCCAGCATTTT
TRBV6-5	TRBJ2-1	TRBD2	few	CASSFGGAGGYNEQFF	TGTGCCAGCAGTTTTGGTGGAGCGGGAGGCTACAATGAGCAGTTCTTC
TRBV20-1	TRBJ1-2	TRBD1	few	CSAGRQQGAFYGYTF	TGCAGTGCTGGAAGGCAGCAGGGGGCTTTCTATGGCTACACCTTC
TRBV6-2/TRBV6-3	TRBJ1-2	-	-	CASSYYSTFYTF	TGTGCCAGCAGCTACTACTCGACTTTCTACACCTTC
TRBV7-9	TRBJ2-1	-	once	CASSRTYNEQFF	TGTGCCAGCAGCCGGACGTACAATGAGCAGTTCTTC
TRBV6-4	TRBJ1-2	TRBD1	few	CASSPGQGPYGYTF	TGTGCCAGCAGTCCTGGACAGGGCCCCTATGGCTACACCTTC
TRBV20-1	TRBJ2-2	-	-	CSASAGGNRELFF	TGCAGTGCTTCGGCCGGGGGCAACAGGGAGCTGTTTTTT
TRBV7-3	TRBJ1-2	-	-	CASSLGPGSRGYTF	TGTGCCAGCAGCTTAGGACCGGGCTCGCGAGGCTACACCTTC
TRBV27	TRBJ1-4	-	-	CASSTRDGANEKLFF	TGTGCCAGCAGTACGAGGGATGGGGCTAATGAAAAACTGTTTTTT
TRBV20-1	TRBJ1-2	TRBD1	-	CSAPQGGETYGYTF	TGCAGCGCTCCGCAGGGGGGAGAAACCTATGGCTACACCTTC
TRBV15	TRBJ2-6	-	-	CATSRRAAGANVLTF	TGTGCCACCAGCAGAAGGGCGGCTGGGGCCAACGTCCTGACTTTC
TRBV6-1	TRBJ1-1	TRBD1	-	CATGGSSAEAFF	TGTGCCACAGGGGGCAGTAGCGCTGAAGCTTTCTTT
TRBV19	TRBJ1-1	-	-	CASSIRPSGNQAFF	TGTGCCAGTAGTATACGCCCTAGCGGGAACCAAGCTTTCTTT
TRBV20-1	TRBJ2-7	-	-	CSANREPYEQYF	TGCAGTGCAAACCGGGAGCCCTACGAGCAGTACTTC
TRBV10-2	TRBJ1-1	-	few	CASSEDPGAEAFF	TGCGCCAGCAGTGAGGACCCTGGGGCTGAAGCTTTCTTT
TRBV27	TRBJ2-2	-	-	CASRLATSAGELFF	TGTGCCAGCAGACTAGCAACATCCGCCGGGGAGCTGTTTTTT
TRBV20-1	TRBJ1-2	-	-	CSAPDPREHGYTF	TGCAGTGCCCCCGACCCCCGTGAGCATGGCTACACCTTC
TRBV20-1	TRBJ1-1	-	-	CSARGLRDSNTEAFF	TGCAGTGCTAGAGGTCTCAGGGATTCGAACACTGAAGCTTTCTTT
TRBV20-1	TRBJ1-1	-	few	CSARGATEAFF	TGCAGTGCTCGGGGGGCTACTGAAGCTTTCTTT
TRBV12-3/TRBV12-4	TRBJ2-2	TRBD1	few	CASRFTGGTGELFF	TGTGCCAGCAGATTCACAGGGGGCACCGGGGAGCTGTTTTTT
TRBV7-9	TRBJ1-2	-	few	CASSLARVYGYTF	TGTGCCAGCAGCTTAGCCAGGGTCTACGGCTACACCTTC
TRBV6-5	TRBJ2-1	TRBD2	-	CASSYSGPGGFYNEQFF	TGTGCCAGCAGTTACTCCGGTCCGGGAGGATTCTACAATGAGCAGTTCTTC
TRBV5-4	TRBJ1-5	TRBD1	few	CASSIDPGQGGNQPQHF	TGTGCCAGCAGCATCGACCCGGGACAGGGGGGCAATCAGCCCCAGCATTTT
TRBV27	TRBJ1-6	-	few	CASRTLSAPLHF	TGTGCCAGCAGGACTTTAAGTGCACCCCTCCACTTT
TRBV12-3/TRBV12-4	TRBJ2-7	TRBD2	-	CASSTGLAGTYEQYF	TGTGCCAGCAGTACAGGACTAGCGGGAACGTACGAGCAGTACTTC